The entry that follows covers one T cell receptor beta chain sequence. The data are from a study of blood T cell repertoires in COVID-19. Whole-study context: Whether acute or convalescent, the COVID-19 samples came from the United States, Italy and Spain. T cells, B-cell-depleted T cells, or PBMCs supplied cDNA or gDNA.

The CDR3 runs 15 residues. The germline gives CDR1 SEHNR, CDR2 FQNEAQ (reference sequence). The V segment lost 5 bases and the J segment 7 bases; nucleotides outside the gene matches: 8. Authors' methods: Amplified reference gene primers provided the basis for estimating nucleated cell counts. Assay used: immunoSEQ multiplex PCR; TCRdb lists only in-frame clones, some missing. That table furnishes V, J and clone size, whereas the DNA furnished D and trimming. The repertoire includes approximately 80,000 clones, approximately 81% of them detected once, and 44% sits in the top ten. The chain recombines TRBV7-9 with TRBJ1-6; 7 bases match TRBD1. Sequencing input: peripheral blood. This TCR derives from a man aged 80 or over with acute or convalescent COVID-19. The CDR3 DNA reads TGTGCCAGCAGCCAGCTAGGGACAGCCAATTCACCCCTCCACTTT. Translating gives CASSQLGTANSPLHF.